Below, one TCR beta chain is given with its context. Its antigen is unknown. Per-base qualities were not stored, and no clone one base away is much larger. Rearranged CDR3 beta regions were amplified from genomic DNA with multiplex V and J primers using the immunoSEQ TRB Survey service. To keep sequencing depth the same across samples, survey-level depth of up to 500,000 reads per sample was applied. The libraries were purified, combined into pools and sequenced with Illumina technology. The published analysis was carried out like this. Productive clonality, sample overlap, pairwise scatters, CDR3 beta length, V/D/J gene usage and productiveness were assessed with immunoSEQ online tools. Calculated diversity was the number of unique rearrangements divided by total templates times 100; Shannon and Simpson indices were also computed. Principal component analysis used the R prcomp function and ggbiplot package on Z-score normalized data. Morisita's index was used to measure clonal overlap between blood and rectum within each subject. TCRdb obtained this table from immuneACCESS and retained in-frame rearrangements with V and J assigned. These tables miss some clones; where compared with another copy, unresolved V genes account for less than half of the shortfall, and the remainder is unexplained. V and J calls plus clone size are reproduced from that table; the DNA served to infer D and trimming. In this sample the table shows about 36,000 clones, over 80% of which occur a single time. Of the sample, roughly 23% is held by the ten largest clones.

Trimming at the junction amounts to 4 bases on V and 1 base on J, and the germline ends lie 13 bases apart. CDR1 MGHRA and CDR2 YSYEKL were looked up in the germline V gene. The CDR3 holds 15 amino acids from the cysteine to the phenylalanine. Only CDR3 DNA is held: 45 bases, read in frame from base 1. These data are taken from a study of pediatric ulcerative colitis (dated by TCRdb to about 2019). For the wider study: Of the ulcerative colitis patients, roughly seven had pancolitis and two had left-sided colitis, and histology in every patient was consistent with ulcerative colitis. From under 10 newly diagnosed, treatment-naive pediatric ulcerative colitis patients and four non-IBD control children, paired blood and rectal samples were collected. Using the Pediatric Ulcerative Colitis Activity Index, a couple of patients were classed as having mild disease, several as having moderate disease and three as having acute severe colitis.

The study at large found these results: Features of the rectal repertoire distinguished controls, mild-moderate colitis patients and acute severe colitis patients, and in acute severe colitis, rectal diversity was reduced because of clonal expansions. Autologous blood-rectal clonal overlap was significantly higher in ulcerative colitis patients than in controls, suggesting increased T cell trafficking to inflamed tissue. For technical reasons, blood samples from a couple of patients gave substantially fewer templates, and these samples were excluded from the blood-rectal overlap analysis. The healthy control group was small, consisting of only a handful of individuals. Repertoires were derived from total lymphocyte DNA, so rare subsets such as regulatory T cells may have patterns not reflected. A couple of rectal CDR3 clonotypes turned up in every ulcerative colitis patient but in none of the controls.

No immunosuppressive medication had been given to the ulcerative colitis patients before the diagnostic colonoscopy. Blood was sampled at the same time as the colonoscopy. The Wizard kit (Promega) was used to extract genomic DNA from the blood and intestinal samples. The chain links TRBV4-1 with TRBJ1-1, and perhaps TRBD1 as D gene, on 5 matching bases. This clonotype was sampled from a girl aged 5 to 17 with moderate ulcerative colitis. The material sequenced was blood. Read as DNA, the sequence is TGCGCCAGCAGCCGGCGGGGCATTGAGAACACTGAAGCTTTCTTT. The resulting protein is CASSRRGIENTEAFF.